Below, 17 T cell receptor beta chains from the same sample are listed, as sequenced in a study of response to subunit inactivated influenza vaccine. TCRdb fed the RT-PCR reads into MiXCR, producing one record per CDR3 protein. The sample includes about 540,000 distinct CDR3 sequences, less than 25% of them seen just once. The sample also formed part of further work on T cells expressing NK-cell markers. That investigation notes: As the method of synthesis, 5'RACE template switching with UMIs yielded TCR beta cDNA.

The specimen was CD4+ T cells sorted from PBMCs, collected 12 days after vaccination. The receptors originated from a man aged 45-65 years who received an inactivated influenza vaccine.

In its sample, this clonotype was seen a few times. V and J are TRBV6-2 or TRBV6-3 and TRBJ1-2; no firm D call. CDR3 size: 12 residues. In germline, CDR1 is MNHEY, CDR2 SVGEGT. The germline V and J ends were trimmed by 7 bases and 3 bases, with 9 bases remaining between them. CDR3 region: CASTQTDYGYTF. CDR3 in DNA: TGTGCCAGCACACAGACCGACTATGGCTACACCTTC.

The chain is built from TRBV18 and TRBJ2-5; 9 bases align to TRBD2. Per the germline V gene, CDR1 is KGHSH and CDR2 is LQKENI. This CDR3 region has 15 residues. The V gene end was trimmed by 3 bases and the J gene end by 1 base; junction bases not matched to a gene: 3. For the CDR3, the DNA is TGTGCCAGCTCACCCTCTAGCGGGACCCAAGAGACCCAGTACTTC. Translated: CASSPSSGTQETQYF.

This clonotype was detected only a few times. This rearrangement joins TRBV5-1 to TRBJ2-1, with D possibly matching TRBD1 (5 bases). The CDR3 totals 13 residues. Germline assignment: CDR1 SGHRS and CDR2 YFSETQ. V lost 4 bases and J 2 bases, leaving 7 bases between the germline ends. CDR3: CASSMDTYNEQFF. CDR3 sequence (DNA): TGCGCCAGCAGCATGGACACCTACAATGAGCAGTTCTTC.

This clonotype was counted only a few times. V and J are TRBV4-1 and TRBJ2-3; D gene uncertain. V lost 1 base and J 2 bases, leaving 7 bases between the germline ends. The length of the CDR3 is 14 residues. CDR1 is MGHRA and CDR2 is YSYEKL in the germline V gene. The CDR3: CASSQVDSTDTQYF. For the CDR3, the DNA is TGCGCCAGCAGCCAAGTTGACTCCACAGATACGCAGTATTTT.

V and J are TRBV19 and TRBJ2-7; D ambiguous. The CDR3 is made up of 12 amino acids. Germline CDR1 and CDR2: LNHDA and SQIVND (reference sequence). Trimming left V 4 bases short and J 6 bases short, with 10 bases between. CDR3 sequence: CASSKGSAEQYF. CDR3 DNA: TGTGCCAGTAGTAAGGGTTCAGCCGAGCAGTACTTC. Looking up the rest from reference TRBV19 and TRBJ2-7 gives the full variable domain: DGGITQSPKYLFRKEGQNVTLSCEQNLNHDAMYWYRQDPGQGLRLIYYSQIVNDFQKGDIAEGYSVSREKKESFPLTVTSAQKNPTAFYLCASSKGSAEQYFGPGTRLTVT.

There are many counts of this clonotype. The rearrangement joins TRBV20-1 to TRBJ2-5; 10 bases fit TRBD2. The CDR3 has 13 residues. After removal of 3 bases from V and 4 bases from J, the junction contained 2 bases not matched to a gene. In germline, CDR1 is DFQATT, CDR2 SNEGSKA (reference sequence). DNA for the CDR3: TGCAGTGCTAGGCTAGCGGGAGTAGAGACCCAGTACTTC. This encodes CSARLAGVETQYF.

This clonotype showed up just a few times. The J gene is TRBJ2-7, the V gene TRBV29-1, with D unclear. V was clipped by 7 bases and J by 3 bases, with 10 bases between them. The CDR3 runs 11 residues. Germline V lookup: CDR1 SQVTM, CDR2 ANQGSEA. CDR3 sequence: CSAVQHYEQYF. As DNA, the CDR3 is TGCAGCGCCGTTCAGCACTACGAGCAGTACTTC.

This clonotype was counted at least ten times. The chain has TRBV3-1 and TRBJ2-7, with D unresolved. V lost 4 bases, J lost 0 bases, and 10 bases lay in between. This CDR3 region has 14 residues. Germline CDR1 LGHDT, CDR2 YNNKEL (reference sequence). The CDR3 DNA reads TGTGCCAGCAGCCTCGGCAGTAGCTCCTACGAGCAGTACTTC. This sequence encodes CASSLGSSSYEQYF.

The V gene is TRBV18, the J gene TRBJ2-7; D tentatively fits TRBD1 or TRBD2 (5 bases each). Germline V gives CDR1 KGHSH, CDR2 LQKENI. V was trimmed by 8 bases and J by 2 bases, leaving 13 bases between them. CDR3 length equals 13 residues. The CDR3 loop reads CASRPGAAYEQYF. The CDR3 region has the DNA TGTGCCAGCCGGCCCGGGGCGGCCTACGAGCAGTACTTC.

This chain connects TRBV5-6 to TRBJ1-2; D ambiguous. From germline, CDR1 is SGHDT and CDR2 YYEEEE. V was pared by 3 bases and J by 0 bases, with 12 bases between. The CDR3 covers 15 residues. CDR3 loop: CASSSNPSANYGYTF. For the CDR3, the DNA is TGTGCCAGCAGCTCCAACCCTTCAGCTAACTATGGCTACACCTTC.

The CDR3 region has the DNA TGCAGTGCCAATACAGGGGGTTGGGCTGAAGCTTTCTTT. It translates to CSANTGGWAEAFF. The gene calls are TRBV20-1 and TRBJ1-1, with TRBD1 identical over 8 bases. Trimming removed 6 bases from V and 6 bases from J; junction bases left unmatched: 9. The CDR3 is 13 residues long. Germline assignment: CDR1 DFQATT and CDR2 SNEGSKA (reference sequence).

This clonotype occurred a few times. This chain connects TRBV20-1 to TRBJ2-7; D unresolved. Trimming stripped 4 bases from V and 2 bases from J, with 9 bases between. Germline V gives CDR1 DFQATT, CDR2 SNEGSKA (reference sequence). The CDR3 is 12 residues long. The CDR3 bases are TGCAGTGCTACACCCCGGGCCTACGAGCAGTACTTC. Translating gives CSATPRAYEQYF.

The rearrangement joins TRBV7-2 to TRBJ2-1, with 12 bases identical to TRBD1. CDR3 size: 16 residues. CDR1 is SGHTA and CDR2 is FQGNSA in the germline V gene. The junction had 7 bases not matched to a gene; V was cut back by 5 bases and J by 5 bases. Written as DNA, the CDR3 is TGTGCCAGCAGCCTACCGGGGACAGGGGGCCACAATGAGCAGTTCTTC. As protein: CASSLPGTGGHNEQFF.

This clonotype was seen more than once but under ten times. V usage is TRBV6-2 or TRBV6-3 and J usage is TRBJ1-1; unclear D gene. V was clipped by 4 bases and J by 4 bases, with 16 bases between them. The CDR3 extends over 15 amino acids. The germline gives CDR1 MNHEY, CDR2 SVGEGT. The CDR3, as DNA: TGTGCCAGCAGTTCCCCTCCGAGGGTGCGCACTGAAGCTTTCTTT. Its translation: CASSSPPRVRTEAFF.

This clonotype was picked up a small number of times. The CDR3 loop reads CASSLQGISSYGYTF. The CDR3 region has the DNA TGTGCCAGCAGTTTACAGGGGATCAGTTCCTATGGCTACACCTTC. V gene TRBV28 combines with J gene TRBJ1-2; D is perhaps TRBD1 (6 bases). Germline V CDR1 and CDR2: MDHEN, SYDVKM. V lost 2 bases and J lost 4, with 14 bases in between. There are 15 residues in the CDR3.

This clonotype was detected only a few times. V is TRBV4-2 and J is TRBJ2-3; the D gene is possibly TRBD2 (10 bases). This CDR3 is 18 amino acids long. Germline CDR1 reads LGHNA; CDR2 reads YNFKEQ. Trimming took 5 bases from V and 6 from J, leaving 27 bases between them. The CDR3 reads CASSTGGPNLAGEDTQYF. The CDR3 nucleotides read TGTGCCAGCAGCACAGGGGGCCCTAACCTAGCGGGAGAGGATACGCAGTATTTT.

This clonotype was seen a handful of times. The CDR3 bases are TGTGCCACCAGTGATTTGTATGCAGCCCTCATGTTCTTC. Its protein is CATSDLYAALMFF. The chain joins TRBV24-1 to TRBJ2-1; D gene unclear. Germline V gene data show CDR1 as KGHDR and CDR2 as SFDVKD. The V gene lost 0 bases and the J gene lost 15 bases, with 14 bases spanning the gap. The length of the CDR3 is 13 residues.